The following is a T cell receptor beta chain sequence with its context. The sample belongs to a study of blood T cell repertoires in COVID-19. Clones were read by immunoSEQ multiplex PCR, and TCRdb kept only the in-frame ones, dropping some. The table shows over 85,000 clones, with about 90% occurring only once. CDR1 and CDR2 (germline): KGHDR, SFDVKD. This CDR3 comprises 13 residues. V lost 3 bases and J 7 bases, leaving 12 bases between the germline ends. Sample: peripheral blood. The V gene is TRBV24-1, the J gene TRBJ2-7; TRBD1 is a possible D gene (5 bases). The sequence was obtained from a woman aged 45 to 65 with COVID-19, enrolled during active disease. The CDR3 here is CATSDGARWEQYF. Written as DNA, the CDR3 is TGTGCCACCAGTGATGGGGCCCGATGGGAGCAGTACTTC.